This TCR beta chain was identified in a study of PD-1 blockade in classical Hodgkin lymphoma. Study-wide results and limits: Patients starting nivolumab less than 1 year after ASCT had lower diversity and were excluded from later analyses. Patients who responded completely had about the same baseline diversity as newly diagnosed patients. The study reported lower baseline TCR diversity in newly diagnosed patients than in healthy donors.

This clone has a single count. Antigen unknown. Sequenced by immunoSEQ multiplex PCR; TCRdb stores in-frame clones only, minus some. The data show roughly 20,000 clones, with over 65% seen just once and nearly 2.5% held by the top ten. Time point indicated: cycle 4 day 1 (C4D1), after 5 to 7 weeks of nivolumab. Every patient experienced relapse after autologous stem cell transplantation, and brentuximab vedotin exposure varied. The authors purified CD4+ T cells from thawed PBMCs by magnetic negative selection. Complete response, partial response or progressive disease was each patient's best response. The CDR3 runs 16 residues. The V end was cut by 5 bases, the J end by 2 bases, with 16 bases between. The germline gives CDR1 SGHAT, CDR2 FQNNGV.

The chain joins TRBV11-2 to TRBJ2-1; tentative D call: TRBD1 (5 bases). The receptor was isolated from a human donor with classical Hodgkin lymphoma. The starting material was CD4+ T cells from blood, obtained before the fourth cycle of nivolumab. The CDR3, as DNA: TGTGCCAGCAGCCAAGGGTTGGGGCTAGCCTACAATGAGCAGTTCTTC. It specifies CASSQGLGLAYNEQFF.